The 25 T cell receptor beta chains below all came from one sample that was sequenced in a study of blood T cell repertoires in COVID-19. TCRdb's table, derived via immunoSEQ multiplex PCR, lists solely in-frame clones and lacks some. The data contain around 160,000 clones, 84% of them singletons. The sample comprised PBMCs or T cells enriched from blood (not recorded which). The receptor set was obtained from a woman aged 45-65 years who had been exposed to COVID-19.

The chain has TRBV6-5 and TRBJ1-5; D perhaps matches TRBD1 (5 bases). The V gene's germline CDR1 is MNHEY and CDR2 SVGAGI. The CDR3 is 14 residues long. Between the trimmed V and J ends, which lost 4 bases and 4 bases, there was a span of 11 bases. The CDR3 region is CASSSAPGNQPQHF. The CDR3 region has the DNA TGTGCCAGCAGTTCCGCCCCAGGGAATCAGCCCCAGCATTTT.

This clone occurred a few times. The genes are TRBV10-1 and TRBJ2-2, with 7 nucleotides matching TRBD1. CDR3 length: 14 residues. The V segment lost 6 bases and the J segment 5 bases; nucleotides outside the gene matches: 6. Germline values: CDR1 WNHNN, CDR2 SYGVQD (reference sequence). The CDR3 protein is CASSKGGETGELFF. The CDR3 DNA follows: TGCGCCAGCAGCAAAGGGGGCGAAACCGGGGAGCTGTTTTTT.

The CDR3 spells CASSDRGKQFF. CDR3 bases: TGTGCCAGTAGTGACAGGGGGAAGCAGTTCTTC. The rearrangement joins TRBV19 to TRBJ2-1; 9 bases match TRBD1. There are 11 residues in the CDR3. CDR1 is LNHDA and CDR2 is SQIVND in the germline V gene (reference sequence). Unmatched junction bases numbered 1, after V lost 5 bases and J lost 11 bases.

This clone was seen repeatedly, ten times or more. The J gene is TRBJ2-3, the V gene TRBV9; no clear D gene. V gave up 0 bases and J gave up 4 bases, with 9 bases separating them. CDR3 length equals 14 residues. CDR1 is SGDLS and CDR2 is YYNGEE in the germline V gene. The CDR3 reads CASSVAQAADTQYF. As DNA, the CDR3 is TGTGCCAGCAGCGTAGCTCAGGCCGCAGATACGCAGTATTTT.

The J gene is TRBJ1-1, the V gene TRBV3-1 (or the pseudogene TRBV3-2); 8 bases map to TRBD1. CDR1 and CDR2 (germline): LGHDT, YNNKEL (reference sequence). J was trimmed by 7 bases and V by 4 bases; bases with no gene match: 11. This CDR3 is built from 15 residues. CDR3 DNA sequence: TGTGCCAGCAGCCCTACAGGGGGAAGACTCGTTGAAGCTTTCTTT. Its protein product is CASSPTGGRLVEAFF.

The chain combines TRBV5-1 with TRBJ1-2, with D possibly matching TRBD1 (5 bases). The CDR3 loop spans 17 amino acids. Trimming stripped 3 bases from V and 6 bases from J, with 24 bases between. Germline V gene lookup returns CDR1 SGHRS and CDR2 YFSETQ. The CDR3 is CASSSRQGSQVMDGYTF. CDR3 DNA sequence: TGCGCCAGCAGCTCCCGTCAGGGTTCTCAGGTGATGGATGGCTACACCTTC.

This chain uses TRBV6-5 with TRBJ2-3; 8 nucleotides line up with TRBD2. The germline gives CDR1 MNHEY, CDR2 SVGAGI. This CDR3 contains 13 residues. V lost 8 bases to trimming and J lost 5 bases; unmatched junction nucleotides: 6. CDR3 nucleotide sequence: TGTGCCAGCCGGGAGGGGCGGGGAGATACGCAGTATTTT. Residues: CASREGRGDTQYF.

The V and J genes are TRBV5-1 and TRBJ1-2; D ambiguous. The ends were cut back, 1 base at V and 2 bases at J, with 3 bases in the middle. CDR1 and CDR2 from the germline V gene are SGHRS and YFSETQ. The CDR3 sequence is 12 residues long. The DNA for the CDR3 is TGCGCCAGCAGCTTGCAAAACTATGGCTACACCTTC. Translating gives CASSLQNYGYTF.

This sequence joins TRBV19 and TRBJ1-2; TRBD1 matches 9 bases. This CDR3 has 14 residues. V lost 1 base and J lost 5; bases outside the gene matches: 2. Looked up from germline, CDR1 is LNHDA and CDR2 is SQIVND (reference sequence). CDR3 bases: TGTGCCAGTAGTATAGTTGGACAGGGGTATGGCTACACCTTC. It translates to CASSIVGQGYGYTF.

This chain uses TRBV14 with TRBJ2-7, with 8 nucleotides matching TRBD2. Per the germline V gene, CDR1 is SGHDN and CDR2 is FVKESK. V gave up 7 bases and J gave up 3 bases; unmatched junction bases: 2. The CDR3 runs 12 residues. DNA for the CDR3: TGTGCCAGCACTCGGGGGGGCTACGAGCAGTACTTC. Protein product: CASTRGGYEQYF.

The V call is TRBV30, the J call TRBJ2-1, with TRBD1 matching over 9 bases. CDR1 and CDR2 (germline): GTSNPN, SVGIG (reference sequence). Losses at the gene ends were 1 base for V and 14 bases for J; bases not matched to a gene: 3. CDR3 length: 11 amino acids. The CDR3 loop is CAWSGTGGKFF. CDR3 nucleotide sequence: TGTGCCTGGAGTGGAACAGGGGGCAAGTTCTTC.

This clone was picked up one time. The rearrangement links TRBV29-1 to TRBJ2-1, with 10 bases that match TRBD2. The germline gives CDR1 SQVTM, CDR2 ANQGSEA. The CDR3 is 13 residues long. Here the CDR3 reads CSVSGRTGNEQFF. CDR3 in DNA: TGCAGTGTTAGCGGGAGGACGGGAAATGAGCAGTTCTTC.

This rearrangement joins TRBV14 to TRBJ2-7; D gene uncertain. This CDR3 comprises 14 residues. CDR1 and CDR2 from the germline V gene are SGHDN and FVKESK. V shed 4 bases and J shed 4 bases, with 14 bases lying between them. CDR3 in amino acids: CASSPHGLRYEQYF. CDR3 DNA: TGTGCCAGCAGCCCTCATGGGTTGCGGTACGAGCAGTACTTC.

This clone was seen a single time. The CDR3 bases are TGTGCCTGGAGATCGTCGGGCACCGGGGAGCTGTTTTTT. It yields the protein CAWRSSGTGELFF. This chain links TRBV30 with TRBJ2-2; D is unclear. V lost 3 bases and J lost 4, with 9 bases in between. CDR3 length equals 13 residues. Germline assignment: CDR1 GTSNPN and CDR2 SVGIG (reference sequence).

The chain recombines TRBV6-5 with TRBJ1-1; a weak D match, TRBD1 (6 bases). Germline loops: CDR1 MNHEY, CDR2 SVGAGI. CDR3 length: 15 amino acids. Trimming shortened V by 5 bases and J by 1 base, and 14 bases separated the two germline ends. CDR3 sequence (DNA): TGTGCCAGCAGTCCTAGACAGGTGCGGAACACTGAAGCTTTCTTT. Translation: CASSPRQVRNTEAFF.

The chain recombines TRBV7-9 with TRBJ1-1; no definite D call. The CDR3 spans 15 residues. The germline V gene encodes CDR1 SEHNR and CDR2 FQNEAQ (reference sequence). Trimming took off 5 bases at V and 1 base at J, with 14 bases between the two ends. CDR3 nucleotides: TGTGCCAGCAGCCCGACGAGCGCGAGGAACACTGAAGCTTTCTTT. Encoded protein: CASSPTSARNTEAFF. The complete variable domain, with remaining parts taken from reference TRBV7-9 and TRBJ1-1, reads DTGVSQNPRHKITKRGQNVTFRCDPISEHNRLYWYRQTLGQGPEFLTYFQNEAQLEKSRLLSDRFSAERPKGSFSTLEIQRTEQGDSAMYLCASSPTSARNTEAFFGQGTRLTVV.

The rearrangement uses TRBV11-2 and TRBJ2-5; 11 bases are a match to TRBD2. CDR3 length: 18 residues. CDR1 and CDR2 (germline): SGHAT, FQNNGV. J gave up 5 bases and V 0 bases, and 11 bases lay outside the gene matches. DNA for the CDR3: TGTGCCAGCAGCTTAGATTGGAGTAGCGGGGGGGCAGGGGAGACCCAGTACTTC. It yields the protein CASSLDWSSGGAGETQYF.

The V and J genes are TRBV5-1 and TRBJ2-5; TRBD2 matches 8 bases. J lost 5 bases, V lost 4 bases, and 13 bases had no gene match. The CDR3 spans 16 residues. CDR1 is SGHRS and CDR2 is YFSETQ in the germline V gene. The CDR3 DNA reads as TGCGCCAGCAGCCTCATTTCGGGGGGGCCCCTGGAGACCCAGTACTTC. Protein: CASSLISGGPLETQYF. Using reference TRBV5-1 and TRBJ2-5 for the parts outside the CDR3, the full variable domain is KAGVTQTPRYLIKTRGQQVTLSCSPISGHRSVSWYQQTPGQGLQFLFEYFSETQRNKGNFPGRFSGRQFSNSRSEMNVSTLELGDSALYLCASSLISGGPLETQYFGPGTRLLVL.

The chain employs TRBV27 and TRBJ2-5, with 10 bases matching TRBD1. Germline-derived CDR1 and CDR2 are MNHEY and SMNVEV (reference sequence). The CDR3 consists of 14 residues. The ends lost 6 bases at V and 7 bases at J; junction bases unmatched: 8. The CDR3 here is CASSWDRGGGTQYF. The CDR3 DNA follows: TGTGCCAGCAGCTGGGACAGGGGAGGCGGGACCCAGTACTTC.

The genes are TRBV10-3 and TRBJ2-7, with 11 bases aligning to TRBD1. Trimming took 8 bases from V and 0 from J; bases not matched to a gene: 3. CDR3 length: 14 amino acids. Germline lookup yields CDR1 ENHRY and CDR2 SYGVKD. The CDR3 region has the DNA TGTGCCATCGGGACAGGGGGTGCCTCCTACGAGCAGTACTTC. It is translated as CAIGTGGASYEQYF.

This sequence joins TRBV10-3 and TRBJ1-2; maybe TRBD1 (6 bases). Trimming pared 8 bases from V and 4 bases from J, leaving 17 bases between. From germline, CDR1 is ENHRY and CDR2 SYGVKD. The CDR3 is made up of 14 amino acids. The DNA for the CDR3 is TGTGCCATCGGTACAGGGTCACCCCTCTATGGCTACACCTTC. It specifies CAIGTGSPLYGYTF.

This chain connects TRBV6-1 to TRBJ2-5, with TRBD2 matching 8 bases. V was clipped by 2 bases and J by 4 bases; unmatched bases: 6. Per germline, CDR1 MNHNS and CDR2 SASEGT. This CDR3 spans 15 amino acids. The CDR3 is CASSESGGYIETQYF. The CDR3 region has the DNA TGTGCCAGCAGTGAAAGCGGGGGTTACATAGAGACCCAGTACTTC.

The rearrangement joins TRBV6-4 to TRBJ2-7, with 8 bases fitting TRBD2. J was trimmed by 1 base and V by 1 base; bases with no gene match: 6. The V gene's germline CDR1 is MRHNA and CDR2 SNTAGT. This CDR3 has 16 amino acids. The CDR3 region has the DNA TGTGCCAGCAGTGACTTCGAACTAGCGGTTTCCTACGAGCAGTACTTC. Amino acids: CASSDFELAVSYEQYF.

The rearrangement links TRBV5-1 to TRBJ2-2; D not certain. The V end was cut by 6 bases, the J end by 5 bases, with 14 bases between. This CDR3 has 14 residues. Germline V gives CDR1 SGHRS, CDR2 YFSETQ. Here the CDR3 reads CASNAASGTGELFF. The CDR3, as DNA: TGCGCCAGCAATGCGGCAAGTGGTACCGGGGAGCTGTTTTTT.

The chain joins TRBV28 to TRBJ1-5, with 8 bases identical to TRBD1. Per germline, CDR1 MDHEN and CDR2 SYDVKM. The CDR3 sequence is 17 residues long. J gave up 4 bases and V 5 bases, and 13 bases lay outside the gene matches. CDR3 protein: CASSPRGGQGLNQPQHF. DNA for the CDR3: TGTGCCAGCAGTCCGAGAGGAGGACAGGGCCTTAATCAGCCCCAGCATTTT.